The 31 T cell receptor beta chains given below trace back to one sample, sequenced in a study of identical twins. MiXCR was run by TCRdb on the 5' RACE reads, yielding one entry per CDR3 protein. The sample contains under 900,000 distinct CDR3 sequences, 15% to 20% of which appear only once. Another study also made use of these data, one on T cells expressing NK-cell markers.

Sample: PBMCs. The source is a woman between 18 and 29 years old in good health.

The J gene is TRBJ1-3, the V gene TRBV20-1; D gene uncertain. V was shortened by 3 bases and J by 0 bases, with 9 bases between the two germline ends. This CDR3 is 14 amino acids long. Germline values: CDR1 DFQATT, CDR2 SNEGSKA (reference sequence). The CDR3 nucleotides read TGCAGTGCTAGTCTTACCCACTCTGGAAACACCATATATTTT. Translating gives CSASLTHSGNTIYF.

The rearrangement uses TRBV20-1 and TRBJ2-6, with D unresolved. V was clipped by 3 bases and J by 0 bases, with 9 bases between them. Germline V gene data show CDR1 as DFQATT and CDR2 as SNEGSKA (reference sequence). The CDR3 spans 15 residues. DNA for the CDR3: TGCAGTGCTAGTAATCCCCTCTCTGGGGCCAACGTCCTGACTTTC. Protein product: CSASNPLSGANVLTF.

This clonotype was counted only a few times. This chain connects TRBV10-3 to TRBJ2-7; 7 bases line up with TRBD1. Losses at the gene ends were 10 bases for V and 4 bases for J; bases not matched to a gene: 10. In germline, CDR1 is ENHRY, CDR2 SYGVKD. There are 13 residues in the CDR3. CDR3 bases: TGTGCCACTTCGACAGGGCCCACTTACGAGCAGTACTTC. Residues: CATSTGPTYEQYF.

The J gene is TRBJ2-7, the V gene TRBV20-1, with TRBD2 matching over 8 bases. The germline V gene encodes CDR1 DFQATT and CDR2 SNEGSKA (reference sequence). V lost 3 bases and J lost 7; bases outside the gene matches: 11. This CDR3 is 14 amino acids long. The chain's CDR3 is CSARDMSAGGEQYF. The CDR3 nucleotides read TGCAGTGCTAGGGACATGTCGGCGGGAGGAGAGCAGTACTTC.

In its sample, this clonotype was seen a few times. The genes are TRBV20-1 and TRBJ1-2; possible D gene TRBD1, 5 bases. This CDR3 spans 13 amino acids. Germline V CDR1 and CDR2: DFQATT, SNEGSKA (reference sequence). Between the trimmed V and J ends, which lost 4 bases and 2 bases, there was a span of 11 bases. The CDR3 DNA is TGCAGTGCTACGGACAAGTCCAACTATGGCTACACCTTC. Translated, it gives CSATDKSNYGYTF.

This clonotype has just a few counts. The CDR3, as DNA: TGCGCCAGCAGTTTCATACGGGTAGTCCGCGATGGCTACACCTTC. It codes for CASSFIRVVRDGYTF. This chain uses TRBV10-2 with TRBJ1-2; D ambiguous. CDR1 is WSHSY and CDR2 is SAAADI in the germline V gene. The CDR3 totals 15 residues. Trimming left V 5 bases short and J 6 bases short, with 19 bases between.

The chain uses TRBV10-2 and TRBJ2-1; no definite D call. The ends were cut back, 7 bases at V and 8 bases at J, with 6 bases in the middle. CDR3 length: 10 residues. Germline values: CDR1 WSHSY, CDR2 SAAADI. CDR3 in DNA: TGCGCCAGCAACCTGTATGAGCAGTTCTTC. It codes for CASNLYEQFF.

The chain recombines TRBV11-2 with TRBJ2-7; TRBD1 is a possible D gene (5 bases). Germline V gene data show CDR1 as SGHAT and CDR2 as FQNNGV. Trimming removed 1 base from V and 2 bases from J, with 9 bases in between. The CDR3 has 14 amino acids. The CDR3 spells CASSLVEGAYEQYF. The CDR3 coding sequence is TGTGCCAGCAGCTTAGTGGAAGGGGCCTACGAGCAGTACTTC. Full variable domain (remainder filled in from reference TRBV11-2 and TRBJ2-7): EAGVAQSPRYKIIEKRQSVAFWCNPISGHATLYWYQQILGQGPKLLIQFQNNGVVDDSQLPKDRFSAERLKGVDSTLKIQPAKLEDSAVYLCASSLVEGAYEQYFGPGTRLTVT.

This clonotype has more than one count but fewer than ten. The chain links TRBV6-1 to TRBJ2-2, with 12 nucleotides matching TRBD2. The CDR3 totals 15 residues. Germline loops: CDR1 MNHNS, CDR2 SASEGT. Trimming took 8 bases from V and 3 from J; bases not matched to a gene: 4. CDR3 amino acids: CASLRLAGDTGELFF. The CDR3 DNA is TGTGCCAGCCTAAGACTAGCGGGAGACACCGGGGAGCTGTTTTTT.

The gene calls are TRBV29-1 and TRBJ2-1, with D possibly being TRBD2 (6 bases). The length of the CDR3 is 14 residues. Germline CDR1 and CDR2: SQVTM and ANQGSEA. Trimming left V 6 bases short and J 0 bases short, with 12 bases between. The CDR3 DNA is TGCAGCGTGCAAACCGGGAGCTCCTACAATGAGCAGTTCTTC. It specifies CSVQTGSSYNEQFF.

This clonotype has just a few counts. V gene TRBV20-1 combines with J gene TRBJ2-1; 10 positions match TRBD2. The V gene's germline CDR1 is DFQATT and CDR2 SNEGSKA (reference sequence). The junction had 11 bases not matched to a gene; V was cut back by 6 bases and J by 9 bases. The CDR3 consists of 14 residues. The DNA of the CDR3 is TGCAGTGCGAGTCGCAATTTAGCGGGAGGTGAGCAGTTCTTC. Protein: CSASRNLAGGEQFF.

This clonotype showed up just a few times. The rearrangement uses TRBV5-6 and TRBJ2-1; TRBD1 matches 7 bases. V trimming: 4 bases; J trimming: 4 bases; junction bases outside the gene matches: 8. Germline loops: CDR1 SGHDT, CDR2 YYEEEE. This CDR3 contains 15 residues. In DNA form, the CDR3 reads TGTGCCAGCAGCCCGGGCAGGGGGAATTACAATGAGCAGTTCTTC. Translated: CASSPGRGNYNEQFF.

This clonotype was found a few times. The chain couples TRBV12-3 or TRBV12-4 to TRBJ2-3; 11 bases line up with TRBD2. The CDR3 contains 15 residues. Losses at the gene ends were 5 bases for V and 6 bases for J; bases not matched to a gene: 7. Written as DNA, the CDR3 is TGTGCCAGCAGTACTAGCGGGGGAACAGGCGATACGCAGTATTTT. Its protein product is CASSTSGGTGDTQYF.

V and J are TRBV20-1 and TRBJ2-1, with 8 positions matching TRBD2. Per germline, CDR1 DFQATT and CDR2 SNEGSKA (reference sequence). This CDR3 comprises 14 residues. V was pared by 3 bases and J by 2 bases, with 3 bases of the junction left unmatched. The CDR3 loop is CSASSGETYNEQFF. The CDR3, as DNA: TGCAGTGCTAGTAGCGGGGAAACCTACAATGAGCAGTTCTTC.

The rearrangement joins TRBV7-6 to TRBJ1-1; D is unresolved. There are 10 residues in the CDR3. Trimming stripped 5 bases from V and 12 bases from J, with 10 bases between. CDR1 and CDR2 from the germline V gene are SGHVS and FNYEAQ. CDR3 residues: CASSRVPTFF. The CDR3 DNA is TGTGCCAGCAGCCGGGTCCCGACTTTCTTT.

CDR3 nucleotides: TGTGCCACCAGCAGGGAGGGCAGCGGGAGGGCGTCGGATACGCAGTATTTT. Its translation: CATSREGSGRASDTQYF. The V gene is TRBV15, the J gene TRBJ2-3; 10 nucleotides line up with TRBD2. This CDR3 has 17 amino acids. The V segment lost 3 bases and the J segment 6 bases; nucleotides outside the gene matches: 12. Germline CDR1 and CDR2: LNHNV and YYDKDF (reference sequence). Full variable domain (rest looked up from reference TRBV15 and TRBJ2-3): DAMVIQNPRYQVTQFGKPVTLSCSQTLNHNVMYWYQQKSSQAPKLLFHYYDKDFNNEADTPDNFQSRRPNTSFCFLDIRSPGLGDTAMYLCATSREGSGRASDTQYFGPGTRLTVL.

This clonotype was seen repeatedly, ten times or more. The gene calls are TRBV7-9 and TRBJ2-3; no clear D. Trimming removed 3 bases at V and 5 bases at J, with 9 bases between. The CDR3 runs 13 residues. CDR1 is SEHNR, CDR2 FQNEAQ, per germline (reference sequence). CDR3 in amino acids: CASSFVVRDTQYF. In nucleotides, the CDR3 is TGTGCCAGCAGCTTTGTGGTAAGAGATACGCAGTATTTT.

This clonotype appeared many times. The gene calls are TRBV6-1 and TRBJ1-4; D possibly corresponds to TRBD1 (6 bases). Between the trimmed V and J ends, which lost 6 bases and 8 bases, there was a span of 19 bases. The CDR3 runs to 15 residues. Germline V lookup: CDR1 MNHNS, CDR2 SASEGT. CDR3 region: CASSQQGEWGEKLFF. In DNA form, the CDR3 reads TGTGCCAGCAGCCAACAGGGAGAATGGGGGGAAAAACTGTTTTTT.

The chain joins TRBV15 to TRBJ2-7, with 7 bases matching TRBD1. CDR1 and CDR2 from the germline V gene are LNHNV and YYDKDF (reference sequence). The CDR3 spans 16 residues. The V gene end was trimmed by 0 bases and the J gene end by 4 bases; junction bases not matched to a gene: 9. The CDR3 loop is CATSRDRYGTDYEQYF. The CDR3 nucleotides read TGTGCCACCAGCAGAGATCGGTACGGGACAGATTACGAGCAGTACTTC.

This clonotype was seen a few times. This chain joins TRBV5-1 and TRBJ2-5; the D is unclear. This CDR3 contains 13 residues. Germline CDR1 is SGHRS and CDR2 is YFSETQ. V gave up 0 bases and J gave up 3 bases, with 6 bases separating them. The CDR3 DNA follows: TGCGCCAGCAGCTTGGTGGTGGAAGAGACCCAGTACTTC. Translation gives CASSLVVEETQYF.

In this sample, this clonotype turned up a few times. V is TRBV10-3 and J is TRBJ2-2, with 9 positions matching TRBD1. J lost 2 bases, V lost 6 bases, and 4 bases had no gene match. The CDR3 runs 15 residues. The V gene's germline CDR1 is ENHRY and CDR2 SYGVKD. Written as DNA, the CDR3 is TGTGCCATCAGGCCGGGACAGGGAAACACCGGGGAGCTGTTTTTT. Translating it yields CAIRPGQGNTGELFF.

There are a few counts of this clonotype. The V and J genes are TRBV7-9 and TRBJ1-5; D possibly corresponds to TRBD1 (5 bases). Trimming removed 5 bases at V and 5 bases at J, with 10 bases between. This CDR3 spans 13 amino acids. Looked up from germline, CDR1 is SEHNR and CDR2 is FQNEAQ (reference sequence). The CDR3 is CASSPSGDQPQHF. The CDR3, as DNA: TGTGCCAGCAGCCCCTCGGGGGATCAGCCCCAGCATTTT.

As DNA, the CDR3 is TGTGCCAGCAGCTTCAAACGTCTGGGAGCGGGAGACGCTGAGCAGTTCTTC. Translation: CASSFKRLGAGDAEQFF. The chain couples TRBV7-2 to TRBJ2-1, with 8 bases matching TRBD2. J gave up 9 bases and V 3 bases, and 16 bases lay outside the gene matches. The CDR3 sequence is 17 residues long. Germline V gene sequence: CDR1 SGHTA, CDR2 FQGNSA.

This clonotype was seen only a few times. The chain recombines TRBV12-3 or TRBV12-4 with TRBJ2-3, with 10 nucleotides matching TRBD1. V lost 6 bases and J lost 14; bases outside the gene matches: 11. The CDR3 has 13 amino acids. For the CDR3, the DNA is TGTGCCAGCAGCCCAACCGGACAGGGGGTTTGGTATTTT. This gives the protein CASSPTGQGVWYF.

Many counts were recorded for this clonotype. The rearrangement uses TRBV15 and TRBJ2-1; TRBD2 matches 10 bases. The CDR3 has 18 residues. V was clipped by 1 base and J by 1 base; unmatched bases: 7. The germline CDR1 and CDR2 sequences are LNHNV and YYDKDF (reference sequence). CDR3 DNA: TGTGCCACCAGCAGAGCGCTAGCGGGAGCGGGGTCCTACAATGAGCAGTTCTTC. Encoded protein: CATSRALAGAGSYNEQFF.

V gene TRBV7-9 combines with J gene TRBJ1-2, with D maybe TRBD1 (6 bases). The CDR3 length is 16 residues. Trimming pared 5 bases from V and 1 base from J, leaving 17 bases between. The germline V gene has CDR1 SEHNR and CDR2 FQNEAQ (reference sequence). DNA of the CDR3: TGTGCCAGCAGCCCAGGGACAAGAAGTTTTAACTATGGCTACACCTTC. Its translation: CASSPGTRSFNYGYTF.

This clonotype was seen at least ten times. This rearrangement joins TRBV12-3 or TRBV12-4 to TRBJ1-5; D remains unclear. The CDR3 runs 13 residues. V was pared by 3 bases and J by 3 bases, with 6 bases between. The CDR3 region has the DNA TGTGCCAGCAGTTTCCAGGTCAATCAGCCCCAGCATTTT. This encodes CASSFQVNQPQHF.

CDR3 DNA sequence: TGTGCCAGCAGCTTGTCCCCCTCTTTGCAGTTCTTC. Its translation: CASSLSPSLQFF. The chain employs TRBV7-2 and TRBJ2-1; D is uncertain. V was shortened by 3 bases and J by 12 bases, with 12 bases between the two germline ends. This CDR3 spans 12 amino acids. Germline assignment: CDR1 SGHTA and CDR2 FQGNSA. Together with reference TRBV7-2 and TRBJ2-1, the CDR3 gives the full variable domain: GAGVSQSPSNKVTEKGKDVELRCDPISGHTALYWYRQSLGQGLEFLIYFQGNSAPDKSGLPSDRFSAERTGGSVSTLTIQRTQQEDSAVYLCASSLSPSLQFFGPGTRLTVL.

The chain is built from TRBV14 and TRBJ1-3, with unresolved D. The CDR3 extends over 14 amino acids. V lost 3 bases to trimming and J lost 2 bases, with 8 bases between them. Germline V gene data show CDR1 as SGHDN and CDR2 as FVKESK. Here the CDR3 reads CASSHSGTGNTIYF. The CDR3, as DNA: TGTGCCAGCAGCCATTCGGGAACTGGAAACACCATATATTTT. Full variable domain (missing parts from reference TRBV14 and TRBJ1-3): EAGVTQFPSHSVIEKGQTVTLRCDPISGHDNLYWYRRVMGKEIKFLLHFVKESKQDESGMPNNRFLAERTGGTYSTLKVQPAELEDSGVYFCASSHSGTGNTIYFGEGSWLTVV.

The V call is TRBV6-2 or TRBV6-3, the J call TRBJ2-3; no clear D. This CDR3 comprises 16 residues. V was clipped by 1 base and J by 7 bases, with 18 bases between them. Germline V CDR1 and CDR2: MNHEY, SVGEGT. The CDR3 sequence is CASSYFATPWVNTQYF. CDR3 in DNA: TGTGCCAGCAGTTACTTCGCGACCCCCTGGGTCAATACGCAGTATTTT.

In its sample, this clonotype was seen many times. The rearrangement joins TRBV7-6 to TRBJ2-1; D not certain. Germline V gene data show CDR1 as SGHVS and CDR2 as FNYEAQ. Trimming removed 7 bases from V and 0 bases from J, with 13 bases in between. The CDR3 has 15 amino acids. This CDR3 is CASKRTSSSYNEQFF. The CDR3, as DNA: TGTGCCAGCAAGCGCACTTCCAGCTCCTACAATGAGCAGTTCTTC.